This record covers a single T cell receptor beta chain. Trimming cost V 0 bases and J 7 bases, with 12 bases left between them. The CDR3 runs 14 residues. The germline V gene encodes CDR1 LGHDT and CDR2 YNNKEL (reference sequence). These data are taken from a study of blood T cell repertoires in COVID-19. Study-wide context: COVID-19 samples from acute and convalescent phases originated in the United States, Italy and Spain. Sample material is recorded as cDNA or gDNA derived from T cells, B-cell-depleted T cells, or PBMCs.

In the original processing: From reference gene primer amplification, estimates of nucleated cell counts were derived. Data came from immunoSEQ multiplex PCR; TCRdb stores just in-frame clones and leaves some out. That table gives V, J and clone size, and the DNA gave D and trimming. The table lists 130,000 or so clones, approximately 84% of them singletons. This receptor was taken from a woman between 55 and 75 years old with acute or convalescent COVID-19. The gene calls are TRBV3-1 (or the pseudogene TRBV3-2) and TRBJ1-2, with D tentatively TRBD1 (6 bases). The material sequenced was peripheral blood. The CDR3 is CASSQEGGAPGYTF. CDR3 sequence (DNA): TGTGCCAGCAGCCAAGAGGGGGGGGCGCCTGGCTACACCTTC.